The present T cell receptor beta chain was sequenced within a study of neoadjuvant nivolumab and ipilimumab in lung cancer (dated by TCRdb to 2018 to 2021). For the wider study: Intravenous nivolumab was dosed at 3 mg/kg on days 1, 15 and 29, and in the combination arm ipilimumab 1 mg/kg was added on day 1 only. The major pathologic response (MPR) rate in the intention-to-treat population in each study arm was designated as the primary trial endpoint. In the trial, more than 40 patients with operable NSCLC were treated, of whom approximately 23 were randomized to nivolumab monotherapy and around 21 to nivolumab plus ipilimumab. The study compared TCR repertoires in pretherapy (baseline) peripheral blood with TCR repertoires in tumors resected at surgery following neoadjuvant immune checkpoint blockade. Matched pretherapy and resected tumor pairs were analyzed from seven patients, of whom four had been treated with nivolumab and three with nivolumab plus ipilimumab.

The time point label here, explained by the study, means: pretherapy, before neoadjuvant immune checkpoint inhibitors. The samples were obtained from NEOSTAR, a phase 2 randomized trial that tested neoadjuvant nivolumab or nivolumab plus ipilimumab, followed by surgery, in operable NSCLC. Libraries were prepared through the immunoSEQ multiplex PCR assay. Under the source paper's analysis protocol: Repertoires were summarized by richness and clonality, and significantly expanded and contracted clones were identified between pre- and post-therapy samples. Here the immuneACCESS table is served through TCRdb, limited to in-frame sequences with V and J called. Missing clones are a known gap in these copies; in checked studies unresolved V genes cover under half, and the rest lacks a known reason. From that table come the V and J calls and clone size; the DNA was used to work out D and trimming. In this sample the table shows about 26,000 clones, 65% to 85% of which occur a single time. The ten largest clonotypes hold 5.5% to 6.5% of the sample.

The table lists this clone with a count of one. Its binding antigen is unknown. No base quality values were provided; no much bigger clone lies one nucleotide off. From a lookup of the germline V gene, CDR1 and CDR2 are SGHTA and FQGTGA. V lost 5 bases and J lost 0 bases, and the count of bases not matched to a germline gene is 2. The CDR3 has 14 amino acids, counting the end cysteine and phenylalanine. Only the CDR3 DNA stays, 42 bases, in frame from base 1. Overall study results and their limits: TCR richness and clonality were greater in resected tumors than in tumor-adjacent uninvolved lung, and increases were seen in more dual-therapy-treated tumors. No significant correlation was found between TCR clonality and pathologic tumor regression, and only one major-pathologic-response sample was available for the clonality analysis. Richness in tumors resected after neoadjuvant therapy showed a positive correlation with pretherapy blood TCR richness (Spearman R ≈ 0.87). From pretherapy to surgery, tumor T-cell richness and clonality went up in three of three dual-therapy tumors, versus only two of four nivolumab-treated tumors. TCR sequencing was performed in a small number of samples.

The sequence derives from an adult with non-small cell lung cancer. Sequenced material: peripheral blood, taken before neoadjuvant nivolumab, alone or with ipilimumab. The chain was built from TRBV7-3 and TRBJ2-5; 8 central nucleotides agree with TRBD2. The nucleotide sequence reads TGTGCCAGCAGCCCGGGGGGGTACCAAGAGACCCAGTACTTC. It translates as CASSPGGYQETQYF.